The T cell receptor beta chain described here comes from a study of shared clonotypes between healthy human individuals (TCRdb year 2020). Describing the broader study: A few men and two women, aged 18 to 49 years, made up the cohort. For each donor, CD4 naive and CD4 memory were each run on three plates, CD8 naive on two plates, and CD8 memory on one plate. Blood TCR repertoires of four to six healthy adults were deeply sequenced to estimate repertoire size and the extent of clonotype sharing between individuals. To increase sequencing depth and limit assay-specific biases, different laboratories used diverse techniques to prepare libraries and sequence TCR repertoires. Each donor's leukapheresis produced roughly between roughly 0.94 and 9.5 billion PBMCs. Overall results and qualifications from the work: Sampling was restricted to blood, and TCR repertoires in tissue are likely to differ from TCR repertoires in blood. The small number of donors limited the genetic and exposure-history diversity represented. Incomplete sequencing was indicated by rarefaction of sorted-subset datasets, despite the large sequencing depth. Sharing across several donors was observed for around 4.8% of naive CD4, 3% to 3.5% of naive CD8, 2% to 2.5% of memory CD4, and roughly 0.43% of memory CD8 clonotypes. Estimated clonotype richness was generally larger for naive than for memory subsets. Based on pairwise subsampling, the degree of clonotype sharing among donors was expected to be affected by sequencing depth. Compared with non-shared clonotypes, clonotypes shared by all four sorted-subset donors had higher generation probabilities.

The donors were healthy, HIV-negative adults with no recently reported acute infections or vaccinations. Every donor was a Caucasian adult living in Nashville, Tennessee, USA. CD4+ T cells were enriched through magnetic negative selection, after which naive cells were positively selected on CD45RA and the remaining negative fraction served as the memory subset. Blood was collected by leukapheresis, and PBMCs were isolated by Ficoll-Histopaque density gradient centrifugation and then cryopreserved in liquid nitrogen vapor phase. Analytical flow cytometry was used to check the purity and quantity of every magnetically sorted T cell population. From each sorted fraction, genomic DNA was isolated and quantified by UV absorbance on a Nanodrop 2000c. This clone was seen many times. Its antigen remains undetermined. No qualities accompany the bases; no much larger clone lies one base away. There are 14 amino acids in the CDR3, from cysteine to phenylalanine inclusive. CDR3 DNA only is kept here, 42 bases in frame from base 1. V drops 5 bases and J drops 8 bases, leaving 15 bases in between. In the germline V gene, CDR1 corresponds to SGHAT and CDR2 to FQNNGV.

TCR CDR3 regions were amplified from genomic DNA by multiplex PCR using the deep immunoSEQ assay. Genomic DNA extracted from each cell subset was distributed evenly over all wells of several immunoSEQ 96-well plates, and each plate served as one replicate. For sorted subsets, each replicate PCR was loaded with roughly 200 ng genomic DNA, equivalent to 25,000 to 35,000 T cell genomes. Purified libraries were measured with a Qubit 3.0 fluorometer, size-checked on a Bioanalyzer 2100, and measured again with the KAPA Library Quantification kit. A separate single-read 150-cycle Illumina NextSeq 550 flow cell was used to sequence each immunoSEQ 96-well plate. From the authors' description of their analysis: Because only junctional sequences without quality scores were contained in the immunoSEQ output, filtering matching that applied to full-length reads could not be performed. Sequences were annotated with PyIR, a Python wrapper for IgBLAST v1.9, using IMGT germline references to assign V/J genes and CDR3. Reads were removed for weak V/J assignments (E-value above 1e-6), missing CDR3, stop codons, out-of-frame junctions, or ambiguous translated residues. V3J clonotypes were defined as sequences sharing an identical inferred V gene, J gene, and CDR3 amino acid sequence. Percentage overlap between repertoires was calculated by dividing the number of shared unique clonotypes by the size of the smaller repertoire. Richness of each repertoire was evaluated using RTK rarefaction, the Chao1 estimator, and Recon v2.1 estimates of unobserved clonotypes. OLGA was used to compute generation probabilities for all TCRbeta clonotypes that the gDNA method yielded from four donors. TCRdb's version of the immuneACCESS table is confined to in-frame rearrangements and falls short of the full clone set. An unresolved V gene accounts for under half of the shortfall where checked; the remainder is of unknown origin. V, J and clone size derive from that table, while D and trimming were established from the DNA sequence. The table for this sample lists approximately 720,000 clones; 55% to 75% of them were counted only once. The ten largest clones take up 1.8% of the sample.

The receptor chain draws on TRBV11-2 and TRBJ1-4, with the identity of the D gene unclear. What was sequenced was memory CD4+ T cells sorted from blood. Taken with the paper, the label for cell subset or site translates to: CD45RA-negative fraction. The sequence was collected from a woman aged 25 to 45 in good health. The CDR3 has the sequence CASSPDTVNEKLFF. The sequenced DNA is TGTGCCAGCAGCCCCGACACGGTAAACGAAAAACTGTTTTTT.